These 27 T cell receptor beta chains were all obtained from the same sample, sequenced in a study of T cells after yellow fever vaccination. TCRdb processed the 5' RACE reads anew with MiXCR; each CDR3 protein has one entry. The sample holds 100,000 to 150,000 distinct CDR3 sequences, about 8.8% seen once. The specimen comprised CD8+ T cells sorted from PBMCs, sampled on the day of the yellow fever booster vaccination. These receptors were obtained from a man younger than 35 who received the YFV17D yellow fever vaccine.

This clonotype was recorded at least ten times. The rearrangement links TRBV7-3 to TRBJ2-2; D ambiguous. The CDR3 contains 12 residues. Germline V CDR1 and CDR2: SGHTA, FQGTGA. V was trimmed by 5 bases and J by 5 bases, leaving 6 bases between them. CDR3: CASSTDTGELFF. The CDR3 DNA reads TGTGCCAGCAGCACTGATACCGGGGAGCTGTTTTTT.

The table lists this clonotype with a few counts. This chain connects TRBV6-5 to TRBJ2-1; TRBD1 matches at 7 bases. Losses at the gene ends were 0 bases for V and 5 bases for J; bases not matched to a gene: 4. The CDR3 loop spans 15 amino acids. CDR1 and CDR2 from the germline V gene are MNHEY and SVGAGI. The CDR3 here is CASSYSEQGNNEQFF. As DNA, the CDR3 is TGTGCCAGCAGTTACTCGGAACAGGGGAACAATGAGCAGTTCTTC.

There are a few counts of this clonotype. The rearrangement uses TRBV4-3 and TRBJ1-2; 7 bases are shared with TRBD1. CDR3 length: 18 amino acids. The V and J ends lost 1 base and 3 bases, in that order; junction bases with no gene match: 14. Germline V gene lookup returns CDR1 LGHNA and CDR2 YSLEER. In DNA, the CDR3 is TGCGCCAGCAGCCAAGGATTGCCCGAGGGACAGTACGACTATGGCTACACCTTC. Its protein is CASSQGLPEGQYDYGYTF.

The chain recombines TRBV20-1 with TRBJ1-2; possibly TRBD1 for D (6 bases). The V and J ends lost 6 bases and 3 bases respectively, with 14 bases between them. The CDR3 extends over 13 amino acids. Germline loops: CDR1 DFQATT, CDR2 SNEGSKA (reference sequence). The CDR3: CSARGLRDYGYTF. For the CDR3, the DNA is TGCAGTGCCAGGGGTCTTCGGGACTATGGCTACACCTTC.

This clonotype has more than one count but fewer than ten. The V and J genes are TRBV12-3 or TRBV12-4 and TRBJ1-1; D not resolved. The CDR3 is 13 amino acids. The V and J ends lost 6 bases and 0 bases respectively, with 8 bases between them. CDR3 nucleotides: TGTGCCAGCAGCCCCTTCATGAACACTGAAGCTTTCTTT. Translating gives CASSPFMNTEAFF.

The J gene is TRBJ2-1, the V gene TRBV4-1; 9 positions agree with TRBD2. Germline CDR1 is MGHRA and CDR2 is YSYEKL. The V segment lost 4 bases and the J segment 7 bases; nucleotides outside the gene matches: 5. The CDR3 sequence is 14 residues long. Here the CDR3 DNA reads TGCGCCAGCAGCCCTAGCGGGGACCCTAATGAGCAGTTCTTC. Amino acid sequence: CASSPSGDPNEQFF.

This clonotype has a count of ten or more. This chain connects TRBV14 to TRBJ2-3, with D tentatively TRBD2 (5 bases). This CDR3 spans 18 amino acids. Trimming shortened V by 2 bases and J by 7 bases, and 25 bases separated the two germline ends. CDR1 SGHDN and CDR2 FVKESK come from the germline V gene. In DNA, the CDR3 is TGTGCCAGCAGCCAATACCCTTCTTGGAGGATCGTCGGAAATACGCAGTATTTT. Protein sequence: CASSQYPSWRIVGNTQYF. Filled out from reference TRBV14 and TRBJ2-3, the complete variable domain reads EAGVTQFPSHSVIEKGQTVTLRCDPISGHDNLYWYRRVMGKEIKFLLHFVKESKQDESGMPNNRFLAERTGGTYSTLKVQPAELEDSGVYFCASSQYPSWRIVGNTQYFGPGTRLTVL.

This sequence joins TRBV20-1 and TRBJ2-5; D is perhaps TRBD1 or TRBD2 (5 bases each). This CDR3 is built from 16 residues. Germline CDR1 and CDR2: DFQATT and SNEGSKA (reference sequence). V lost 5 bases, J lost 4 bases, and 23 bases lay in between. The CDR3 DNA follows: TGCAGTGCTCCCCACATTCCAGGACGAGGGGCAGAGACCCAGTACTTC. It is translated as CSAPHIPGRGAETQYF.

This clonotype was picked up many times. The chain recombines TRBV11-2 with TRBJ2-1, with 7 bases aligning to TRBD1. The CDR3 is 12 residues long. Trimming took 2 bases from V and 13 from J; bases not matched to a gene: 5. Germline CDR1 SGHAT, CDR2 FQNNGV. The CDR3 is CASSLPDREQFF. CDR3 nucleotide sequence: TGTGCCAGCAGCTTACCCGACAGGGAACAGTTCTTC.

In this sample, this clonotype turned up a few times. This chain uses TRBV6-5 with TRBJ2-3; maybe TRBD2 (6 bases). V was pared by 0 bases and J by 3 bases, with 19 bases between. Germline V gives CDR1 MNHEY, CDR2 SVGAGI. The CDR3 extends over 18 amino acids. CDR3: CASSYSIGGGGETDTQYF. The CDR3 coding sequence is TGTGCCAGCAGTTACTCGATTGGGGGTGGAGGGGAAACAGATACGCAGTATTTT.

The chain is built from TRBV7-9 and TRBJ1-1, with a possible D match to TRBD1 (5 bases). Deletions cut 7 bases from V and 1 base from J, with 16 bases between. Germline CDR1 is SEHNR and CDR2 is FQNEAQ (reference sequence). The CDR3 is 15 residues long. The chain's CDR3 is CASTAHVGGNTEAFF. For the CDR3, the DNA is TGTGCCAGCACCGCCCACGTGGGGGGGAACACTGAAGCTTTCTTT.

This clonotype has ten or more counts. As DNA, the CDR3 is TGCGCCAGCAGCCCCTGGGCCTATCCTCTCGAGCAGTACGTC. Its protein is CASSPWAYPLEQYV. The rearrangement joins TRBV5-1 to TRBJ2-7, with D unclear. V was pared by 4 bases and J by 6 bases, with 17 bases between. Per the germline V gene, CDR1 is SGHRS and CDR2 is YFSETQ. The CDR3 is made up of 14 amino acids.

This clonotype was observed a handful of times. The chain employs TRBV6-5 and TRBJ2-3; D perhaps matches TRBD1 (6 bases). Trimming left V 3 bases short and J 0 bases short, with 10 bases between. The CDR3 has 15 residues. CDR1 is MNHEY and CDR2 is SVGAGI in the germline V gene. The CDR3 region is CASSYGGGSTDTQYF. For the CDR3, the DNA is TGTGCCAGCAGTTATGGGGGCGGGAGCACAGATACGCAGTATTTT.

The rearrangement joins TRBV5-1 to TRBJ2-7, with a possible D match to TRBD2 (6 bases). This CDR3 region has 15 residues. V dropped 0 bases and J dropped 6 bases, with 16 bases sitting between them. Germline CDR1 is SGHRS and CDR2 is YFSETQ. CDR3 loop: CASSLVGRPGVEQYF. CDR3 nucleotides: TGCGCCAGCAGCTTGGTAGGCAGGCCGGGGGTCGAGCAGTACTTC. Full variable domain (outside the CDR3, taken from reference TRBV5-1 and TRBJ2-7): KAGVTQTPRYLIKTRGQQVTLSCSPISGHRSVSWYQQTPGQGLQFLFEYFSETQRNKGNFPGRFSGRQFSNSRSEMNVSTLELGDSALYLCASSLVGRPGVEQYFGPGTRLTVT.

This clonotype showed up just a few times. The rearrangement uses TRBV30 and TRBJ2-1; maybe TRBD2 (5 bases). This CDR3 contains 13 residues. Germline CDR1 is GTSNPN and CDR2 is SVGIG (reference sequence). V lost 0 bases and J 10 bases, leaving 13 bases between the germline ends. The CDR3: CAWSVLGTGEQFF. In DNA, the CDR3 is TGTGCCTGGAGTGTACTAGGAACTGGAGAGCAGTTCTTC.

V usage is TRBV7-2 and J usage is TRBJ2-4; unclear D gene. The length of the CDR3 is 18 residues. Germline V gene data show CDR1 as SGHTA and CDR2 as FQGNSA. Trimming removed 5 bases at V and 0 bases at J, with 20 bases between. The CDR3 DNA sequence: TGTGCCAGCAGCCTTTTCCTGGCGTCTCCTCTAGCCAAAAACATTCAGTACTTC. Translating gives CASSLFLASPLAKNIQYF. The complete variable domain, with remaining parts taken from reference TRBV7-2 and TRBJ2-4, reads GAGVSQSPSNKVTEKGKDVELRCDPISGHTALYWYRQSLGQGLEFLIYFQGNSAPDKSGLPSDRFSAERTGGSVSTLTIQRTQQEDSAVYLCASSLFLASPLAKNIQYFGAGTRLSVL.

V gene TRBV13 combines with J gene TRBJ2-7; D may match TRBD1 or TRBD2 (6 bases each). This CDR3 is 14 amino acids long. Looked up from germline, CDR1 is PRHDT and CDR2 is FYEKMQ (reference sequence). With 5 bases removed from V and 6 bases from J, the gap between germline ends came to 17 bases. CDR3 sequence (DNA): TGTGCCAGCAGCGAGAGGAGGGGGAAAGGCGAGCAGTACGTC. The encoded protein is CASSERRGKGEQYV.

This clonotype was counted ten times or more. The chain recombines TRBV29-1 with TRBJ2-7, with 7 bases identical to TRBD1. V was pared by 6 bases and J by 1 base, with 6 bases of the junction left unmatched. Germline V CDR1 and CDR2: SQVTM, ANQGSEA. CDR3 length equals 13 residues. The CDR3 region is CSVLTGPSYEQYV. The CDR3 bases are TGCAGCGTCCTGACAGGGCCGTCCTACGAGCAGTACGTC.

The chain joins TRBV7-9 to TRBJ2-1; weak D call: TRBD1 (5 bases). Trimming pared 5 bases from V and 3 bases from J, leaving 14 bases between. Germline CDR1 reads SEHNR; CDR2 reads FQNEAQ (reference sequence). This CDR3 region has 15 residues. The CDR3 protein is CASSPGRALYNEQFF. The CDR3 nucleotides are TGTGCCAGCAGCCCAGGCAGGGCTCTCTACAATGAGCAGTTCTTC.

This clonotype was recorded a few times. The chain joins TRBV6-1 to TRBJ2-5, with 8 nucleotides matching TRBD2. The CDR3 is 18 amino acids. Unmatched junction bases numbered 17, after V lost 3 bases and J lost 5 bases. Per the germline V gene, CDR1 is MNHNS and CDR2 is SASEGT. The CDR3 DNA reads as TGTGCCAGCAGTGATCGGGAAAAAGCACTAGCGGCTTGGGAGACCCAGTACTTC. It is translated as CASSDREKALAAWETQYF.

CDR3 coding DNA: TGTGCCAGCAGCTTGGGGAGAGTAGCGGGGGTTGAGCAGTTCTTC. Translation: CASSLGRVAGVEQFF. The chain carries TRBV7-2 and TRBJ2-1; 9 positions match TRBD2. CDR1 is SGHTA, CDR2 FQGNSA, per germline. Trimming cost V 3 bases and J 9 bases; bases outside gene matches: 9. This CDR3 contains 15 residues.

The rearrangement uses TRBV4-1 and TRBJ2-1; D unresolved. V lost 8 bases and J lost 6, with 14 bases in between. CDR1 and CDR2 (germline): MGHRA, YSYEKL. This CDR3 comprises 13 residues. The CDR3 spells CASSGRPGNEQFF. CDR3 in DNA: TGCGCCAGCTCTGGCAGGCCGGGCAATGAGCAGTTCTTC.

The chain recombines TRBV29-1 with TRBJ2-3; D remains unclear. The CDR3 consists of 14 residues. V shed 1 base and J shed 1 base, with 9 bases lying between them. Germline values: CDR1 SQVTM, CDR2 ANQGSEA. The CDR3 region is CSVEAGVGTDTQYF. As DNA, the CDR3 is TGCAGCGTTGAAGCGGGTGTAGGCACAGATACGCAGTATTTT.

The rearrangement links TRBV7-3 to TRBJ1-1; 8 nucleotides match TRBD1. The CDR3 sequence is 14 residues long. Trimming at V came to 4 bases and at J to 7 bases, leaving 8 bases not matched to a gene. Per the germline V gene, CDR1 is SGHTA and CDR2 is FQGTGA. Here the CDR3 DNA reads TGTGCCAGCAGCTACCTTCCAGGGGGCAGTGAAGCTTTCTTT. It specifies CASSYLPGGSEAFF.

This clonotype was recorded a few times. This chain connects TRBV5-1 to TRBJ2-3; 8 bases line up with TRBD1. Germline loops: CDR1 SGHRS, CDR2 YFSETQ. V gave up 0 bases and J gave up 5 bases; unmatched junction bases: 8. The CDR3 consists of 16 residues. DNA of the CDR3: TGCGCCAGCAGCTTGGCCGCAGGGGGCTATGGAGATACGCAGTATTTT. Translating it yields CASSLAAGGYGDTQYF.

In this sample, this clonotype turned up a few times. The genes are TRBV7-9 and TRBJ2-1, with D perhaps TRBD2 (6 bases). Trimming left V 4 bases short and J 7 bases short, with 11 bases between. The germline V gene has CDR1 SEHNR and CDR2 FQNEAQ (reference sequence). The CDR3 length is 13 residues. CDR3 in amino acids: CASSSVGRNEQFF. In nucleotides, the CDR3 is TGTGCCAGCAGCTCCGTAGGGAGGAATGAGCAGTTCTTC.

In this sample, this clonotype turned up a few times. The J gene is TRBJ2-7, the V gene TRBV18, with 7 positions matching TRBD1. Per germline, CDR1 KGHSH and CDR2 LQKENI. V gave up 6 bases and J gave up 4 bases; unmatched junction bases: 9. The CDR3 spans 14 residues. CDR3 sequence: CASSPRGRGYEQYF. The CDR3 coding sequence is TGTGCCAGCTCCCCAAGGGGCAGGGGGTACGAGCAGTACTTC.